Below, one T cell receptor beta chain is given with its context. Assay used: immunoSEQ multiplex PCR; TCRdb lists only in-frame clones, some missing. The sample includes about 130,000 clones, roughly 90% of them seen just once. The CDR3 totals 15 residues. The germline gives CDR1 SGHRS, CDR2 YFSETQ. Deletions cut 0 bases from V and 3 bases from J, with 12 bases between. The data originate from a study of control samples from healthy donors and cancer patients. The clonotype originates from a man aged 35 to 55 in good health. V is TRBV5-1 and J is TRBJ1-1; D is unresolved. The sample taken for sequencing was blood. Here the CDR3 reads CASSLESGLHTEAFF. The DNA of the CDR3 is TGCGCCAGCAGCTTGGAAAGTGGGCTACACACTGAAGCTTTCTTT.